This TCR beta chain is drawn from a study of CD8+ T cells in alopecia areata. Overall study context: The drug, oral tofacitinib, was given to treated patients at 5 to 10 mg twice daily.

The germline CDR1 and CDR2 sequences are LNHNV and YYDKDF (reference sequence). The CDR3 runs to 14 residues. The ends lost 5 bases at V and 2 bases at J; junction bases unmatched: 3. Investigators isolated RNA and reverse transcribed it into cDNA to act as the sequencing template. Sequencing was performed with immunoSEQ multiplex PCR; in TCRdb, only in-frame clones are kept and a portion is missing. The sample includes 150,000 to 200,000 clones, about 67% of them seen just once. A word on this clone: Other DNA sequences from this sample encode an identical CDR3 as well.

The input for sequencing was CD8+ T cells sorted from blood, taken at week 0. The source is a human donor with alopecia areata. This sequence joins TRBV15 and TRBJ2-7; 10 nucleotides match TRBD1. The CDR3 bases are TGTGCCACCAGCGGGGGACAGGGGACCTACGAGCAGTACTTC. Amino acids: CATSGGQGTYEQYF.